This T cell receptor beta chain was recorded in a study of shared clonotypes between healthy human individuals (TCRdb year 2020). As for the study more broadly: A few men and a couple of women, aged 18 to 49 years, made up the cohort. Blood TCR repertoires of 5 or 6 healthy adults were deeply sequenced to estimate repertoire size and the extent of clonotype sharing between individuals. To increase sequencing depth and limit assay-specific biases, different laboratories used diverse techniques to prepare libraries and sequence TCR repertoires. Per donor, leukapheresis produced somewhere between about 0.9 and 9 billion PBMCs. The full study reports these points: The small number of donors limited the genetic and exposure-history diversity represented. Only blood was sampled, and tissue TCR repertoires likely differ from those in blood. Pairwise subsampling led to the expectation that sequencing depth would affect the degree of clonotype sharing among donors.

As to this clone: Its recognized antigen is unknown. Per-nucleotide qualities are absent, and no much larger clonotype sits a single base away.

TCR CDR3 regions were amplified from genomic DNA by multiplex PCR using the deep immunoSEQ assay. Extracted genomic DNA from each cell subset was spread evenly across all wells of several immunoSEQ 96-well plates, with each plate serving as a replicate. Each replicate PCR for unsorted PBMC received 300 to 350 ng genomic DNA, equal to about 30,000 T cell genomes. Genomic DNA from unsorted PBMC was sequenced over ten immunoSEQ deep assay plates. The purified libraries were quantified using a Qubit 3.0 fluorometer, sized with a Bioanalyzer 2100, and then quantified again using the KAPA Library Quantification kit. Each immunoSEQ 96-well plate was sequenced on its own single-read 150-cycle Illumina NextSeq 550 flow cell. On the study's bioinformatics: The immunoSEQ output contained only junctional sequences without quality scores, so filtering could not match that applied to full-length reads. To assign V/J genes and CDR3, sequences were annotated against IMGT germline references using PyIR, a Python wrapper for IgBLAST v1.9. Reads were filtered out if the reads had weak V/J assignments (E-value above 1e-6), no CDR3, stop codons, out-of-frame junctions, or ambiguous translated residues. V3J clonotypes were defined as sequences sharing the same inferred V gene, J gene, and CDR3 amino acid sequence. Percentage overlap between repertoires was calculated by dividing the number of shared unique clonotypes by the size of the smaller repertoire. RTK rarefaction, the Chao1 estimator, and Recon v2.1 estimates of unobserved clonotypes were used to assess repertoire richness. TCRdb re-hosts the immuneACCESS table, in-frame sequences only. Its copies lack some clones; in the studies checked, an unresolved V gene accounts for under half of them, and the cause for the rest is not known. That table is the source of V, J and clone size, and D and trimming were worked out from the DNA. Within this sample are approximately 510,000 clones, with 79% of them counted one time only. The biggest ten clones account for 10% to 15% of the sample.

V lost 4 bases and J lost 4 bases, and the count of bases not matched to a germline gene is 19. Spanning cysteine to phenylalanine, the CDR3 consists of 21 amino acids. The sequence is cut down to CDR3 DNA, 63 bases in frame from base 1. From a lookup of the germline V gene, CDR1 and CDR2 are SGHDN and FVKESK. The donors were healthy, HIV-negative adults with no recently reported acute infections or vaccinations. Only Caucasian adults living in Nashville, Tennessee, USA were represented among the donors. For unsorted samples, about 87 million PBMCs were counted, and genomic DNA was extracted using the QIAamp DNA Blood Mini kit. After blood collection by leukapheresis, PBMCs were isolated using Ficoll-Histopaque density gradient centrifugation and then cryopreserved in the vapor phase of liquid nitrogen.

The source is a woman aged 40-49 years in good health. Some clones in this sample may be carry-over from other donors' samples. Sequenced: PBMCs. The chain joins TRBV14 to TRBJ2-6; a stretch of 10 junction bases matches TRBD1. Read as DNA, the sequence is TGTGCCAGCAGCCCATGGGTGACCGGGACAGGGGTATTTACCGGGGCCAACGTCCTGACTTTC. Protein translation: CASSPWVTGTGVFTGANVLTF.